The rows below give T cell receptor beta chains drawn from one sample of a study of T cell responses to AZD1222 COVID-19 vaccine. Repertoires were generated with immunoSEQ multiplex PCR, while TCRdb's copy carries only in-frame clones and drops some. Of 92,000 or so clones in the sample, 80% to 90% are singletons; the top ten hold more than 1.5%. The material sequenced was peripheral blood, taken on day 0 of AZD1222 vaccination. The source of these receptors is an adult in good health. The CDR3 runs from the conserved cysteine through the conserved F or W. The D gene is left open where the match is weak. Not all rows give a size; the values are once, few, many and, for expanded clones, a class.

abundance	v_gene	d_gene	j_gene	CDR3nt	CDR3aa
.	TRBV19	.	TRBJ1-2	TGTGCCAGTAGTATAGGGGGGCGCGGAAATGGCTACACCTTC	CASSIGGRGNGYTF
.	TRBV10-3	.	TRBJ2-5	TGTGCCATGAGAAAGGGGGATTCAGAGACCCAGTACTTC	CAMRKGDSETQYF
.	TRBV5-1	.	TRBJ1-5	TGCGCCAGCAGCTTGGAAGCATCCGATCAGCCCCAGCATTTT	CASSLEASDQPQHF
.	TRBV5-6	TRBD1	TRBJ1-5	TGTGCCAGCAGCCAGGGGGCCTATAGCAATCAGCCCCAGCATTTT	CASSQGAYSNQPQHF
.	TRBV27	.	TRBJ1-5	TGTGCCAGCAGTCTACTCCGGGGGCAGCCCCAGCATTTT	CASSLLRGQPQHF
once	TRBV7-9	.	TRBJ2-7	TGTGCCAGCAGCTTGGGGCTTTTCTACGAGCAGTACTTC	CASSLGLFYEQYF
once	TRBV7-8	TRBD1	TRBJ1-6	TGTGCCAGCAGCCTCCAACCTTCGCTAGGGGGCAATTCACCCCTCCACTTT	CASSLQPSLGGNSPLHF
.	TRBV2	TRBD1	TRBJ1-6	TGTGCCAGCAAAAGGGACAGGGGGGGCCTAAATTCACCCCTCCACTTT	CASKRDRGGLNSPLHF
.	TRBV6-5	.	TRBJ1-3	TGTGCCAGCAGTTACCGGACACCTTACTCTGGAAACACCATATATTTT	CASSYRTPYSGNTIYF
.	TRBV9	TRBD1	TRBJ2-1	TGTGCCAGCAGCGTGACAGGGAGCTCCTACAATGAGCAGTTCTTC	CASSVTGSSYNEQFF
.	TRBV19	.	TRBJ2-7	TGTGCCAGTAGCCGTACAGGGGACTCTAACGAGCAGTACTTC	CASSRTGDSNEQYF
.	TRBV6-5	TRBD1	TRBJ2-7	TGTGCCAGCAGTTACACAGGGGGCAGTTACGAGCAGTACTTC	CASSYTGGSYEQYF
.	TRBV4-2	.	TRBJ2-2	TGTGCCAGCAGCCAAGTCGTGGGGCTGGGCACCGGGGAGCTGTTTTTT	CASSQVVGLGTGELFF
.	TRBV5-1	.	TRBJ1-5	TGCGCCAGCAGCTTGCAGCCCAATCAGCCCCAGCATTTT	CASSLQPNQPQHF
.	TRBV11-1	.	TRBJ1-2	TGTGCCAGCAGCCAAGGAGGGGTTTTCGGCTACACCTTC	CASSQGGVFGYTF
.	TRBV12-5	.	TRBJ1-6	TGTGCTAGTGGTTTTTTTGGTCCAAATTCACCCCTCCACTTT	CASGFFGPNSPLHF
.	TRBV6-5	TRBD2	TRBJ2-7	TGTGCCAGCAGTTACCGGCTAGCGGGGGCCTACGAGCAGTACTTC	CASSYRLAGAYEQYF
.	TRBV18	.	TRBJ1-2	TGTGCCAGCTCACCTGGTCGACAGGAGAACTACACCTTC	CASSPGRQENYTF
.	TRBV5-6	TRBD1	TRBJ1-4	TGTGCCAGCAGCCGTAACAGGGGATACGAAAAACTGTTTTTT	CASSRNRGYEKLFF
.	TRBV5-6	.	TRBJ1-6	TGTGCCAGCAGCCGCCGGGGGATTAGCTCCTATAATTCACCCCTCCACTTT	CASSRRGISSYNSPLHF
.	TRBV10-1	TRBD1	TRBJ2-7	TGCGCCAGCAGTCCCGCGACAGGGCGCTACGAGCAGTACTTC	CASSPATGRYEQYF
.	TRBV24-1	.	TRBJ1-1	TGTGCCACCCGGACATGGGCGGGTGAAGCTTTCTTT	CATRTWAGEAFF
.	TRBV5-5	.	TRBJ1-4	TGTGCCAGTACCCTTTGGACATCTAATGAAAAACTGTTTTTT	CASTLWTSNEKLFF
.	TRBV3-1/TRBV3-2	.	TRBJ2-2	TGTGCCAGCGCACGAATAGCATCAGGGCTGGCCGGGGAGCTGTTTTTT	CASARIASGLAGELFF
.	TRBV6-4	TRBD1	TRBJ1-1	TGTGCCAGCCTAGCAGGGGGCAGGGCAGAAGCTTTCTTT	CASLAGGRAEAFF
.	TRBV10-3	TRBD1	TRBJ1-4	TGTGCCATCAGTGAGGGACCGGGACAGGGGAATGAAAAACTGTTTTTT	CAISEGPGQGNEKLFF
.	TRBV21-1	.	TRBJ1-2	TGTGCCAGCCGGATAGGGACAGAGGGTGGCTACACCTTC	CASRIGTEGGYTF
.	TRBV5-1	.	TRBJ2-1	TGCGCCAGCAGCTTGGGTGTCGGTAATGAGCAGTTCTTC	CASSLGVGNEQFF
.	TRBV5-5	.	TRBJ1-1	TGTGCCAGCAGCCTCCACCCTCGACAGGTTCCAGAGAACACTGAAGCTTTCTTT	CASSLHPRQVPENTEAFF